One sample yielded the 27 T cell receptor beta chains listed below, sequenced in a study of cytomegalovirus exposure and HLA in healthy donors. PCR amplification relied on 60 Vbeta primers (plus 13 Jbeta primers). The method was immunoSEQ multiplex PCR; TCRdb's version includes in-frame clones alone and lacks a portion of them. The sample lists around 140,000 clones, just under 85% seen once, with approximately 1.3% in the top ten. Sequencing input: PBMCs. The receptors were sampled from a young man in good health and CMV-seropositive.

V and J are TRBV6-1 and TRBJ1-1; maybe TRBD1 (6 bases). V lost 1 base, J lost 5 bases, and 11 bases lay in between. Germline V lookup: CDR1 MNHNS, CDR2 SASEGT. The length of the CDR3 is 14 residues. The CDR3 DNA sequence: TGTGCCAGCAGTGAAGTGGGCAGGGGAACTGAAGCTTTCTTT. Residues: CASSEVGRGTEAFF.

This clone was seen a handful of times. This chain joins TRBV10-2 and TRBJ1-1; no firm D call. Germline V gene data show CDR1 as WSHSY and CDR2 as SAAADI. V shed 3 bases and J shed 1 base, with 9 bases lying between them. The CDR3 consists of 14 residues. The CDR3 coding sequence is TGCGCCAGCAGTGAATACAGCTCGAACACTGAAGCTTTCTTT. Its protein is CASSEYSSNTEAFF.

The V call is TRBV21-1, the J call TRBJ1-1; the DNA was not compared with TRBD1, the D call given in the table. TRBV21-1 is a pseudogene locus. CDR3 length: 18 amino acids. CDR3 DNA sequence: TGTGCCAGCAGCAAAGGGGACAGGGGGGATGGGGTAAACACTGAAGCTTTCTTT. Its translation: CASSKGDRGDGVNTEAFF.

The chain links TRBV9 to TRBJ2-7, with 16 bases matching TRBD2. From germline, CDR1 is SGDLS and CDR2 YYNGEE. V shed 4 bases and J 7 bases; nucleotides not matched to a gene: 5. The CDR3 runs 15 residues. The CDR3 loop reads CASSLGTSGREEQYF. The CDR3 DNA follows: TGTGCCAGCAGCCTTGGGACTAGCGGGAGGGAAGAGCAGTACTTC.

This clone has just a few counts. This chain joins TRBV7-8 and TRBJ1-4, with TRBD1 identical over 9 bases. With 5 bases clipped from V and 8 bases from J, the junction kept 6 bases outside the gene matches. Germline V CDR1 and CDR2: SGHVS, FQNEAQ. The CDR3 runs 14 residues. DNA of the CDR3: TGTGCCAGCAGCCCCGGGACAGGGAACGAAAAACTGTTTTTT. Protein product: CASSPGTGNEKLFF.

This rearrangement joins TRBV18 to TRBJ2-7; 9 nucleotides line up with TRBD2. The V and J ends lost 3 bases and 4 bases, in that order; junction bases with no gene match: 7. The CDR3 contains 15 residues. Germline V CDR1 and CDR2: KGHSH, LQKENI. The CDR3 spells CASSPRVAGVYEQYF. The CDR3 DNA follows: TGTGCCAGCTCACCCCGGGTAGCGGGAGTTTACGAGCAGTACTTC.

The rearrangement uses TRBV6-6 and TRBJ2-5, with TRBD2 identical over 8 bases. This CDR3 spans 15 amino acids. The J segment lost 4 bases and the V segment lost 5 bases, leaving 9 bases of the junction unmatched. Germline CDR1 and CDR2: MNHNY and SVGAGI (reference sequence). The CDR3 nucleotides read TGTGCCAGCAGTCTCACCGGGGGGGCTGGAGAGACCCAGTACTTC. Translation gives CASSLTGGAGETQYF.

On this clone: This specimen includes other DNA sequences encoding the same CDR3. CDR3 amino acids: CASSLQGYGYTF. Written as DNA, the CDR3 is TGTGCCAGCAGTTTACAGGGTTACGGCTACACCTTC. The chain recombines TRBV27 with TRBJ1-2; TRBD1 might be the D (5 bases). This CDR3 comprises 12 residues. CDR1 and CDR2 from the germline V gene are MNHEY and SMNVEV (reference sequence). V was pared by 2 bases and J by 8 bases, with 9 bases between.

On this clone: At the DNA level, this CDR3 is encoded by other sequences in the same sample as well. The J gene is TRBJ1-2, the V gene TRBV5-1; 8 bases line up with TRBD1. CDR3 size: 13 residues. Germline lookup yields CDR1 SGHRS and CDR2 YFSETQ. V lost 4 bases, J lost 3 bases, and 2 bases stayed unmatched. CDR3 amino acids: CASSPDRDYGYTF. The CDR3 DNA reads TGCGCCAGCAGCCCGGACAGGGACTATGGCTACACCTTC.

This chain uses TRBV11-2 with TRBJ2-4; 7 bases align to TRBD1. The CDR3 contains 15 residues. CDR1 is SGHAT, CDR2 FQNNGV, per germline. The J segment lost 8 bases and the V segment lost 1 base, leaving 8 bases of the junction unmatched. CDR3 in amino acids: CASSLAPGQFDIQYF. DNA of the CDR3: TGTGCCAGCAGCTTAGCCCCGGGACAGTTTGACATTCAGTACTTC. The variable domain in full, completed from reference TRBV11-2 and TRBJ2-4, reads EAGVAQSPRYKIIEKRQSVAFWCNPISGHATLYWYQQILGQGPKLLIQFQNNGVVDDSQLPKDRFSAERLKGVDSTLKIQPAKLEDSAVYLCASSLAPGQFDIQYFGAGTRLSVL.

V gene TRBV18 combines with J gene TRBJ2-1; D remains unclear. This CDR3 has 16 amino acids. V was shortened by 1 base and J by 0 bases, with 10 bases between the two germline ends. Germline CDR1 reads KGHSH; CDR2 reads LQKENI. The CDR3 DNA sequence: TGTGCCAGCTCACCACGACACCCAAGCTCCTACAATGAGCAGTTCTTC. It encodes CASSPRHPSSYNEQFF.

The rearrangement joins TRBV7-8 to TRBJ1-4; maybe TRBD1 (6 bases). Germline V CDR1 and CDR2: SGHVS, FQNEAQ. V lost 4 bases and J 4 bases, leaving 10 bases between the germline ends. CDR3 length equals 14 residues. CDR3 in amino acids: CASSSGALNEKLFF. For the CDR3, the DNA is TGTGCCAGCAGCTCAGGGGCCCTTAATGAAAAACTGTTTTTT. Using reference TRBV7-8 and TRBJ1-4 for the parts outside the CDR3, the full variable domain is GAGVSQSPRYKVAKRGQDVALRCDPISGHVSLFWYQQALGQGPEFLTYFQNEAQLDKSGLPSDRFFAERPEGSVSTLKIQRTQQEDSAVYLCASSSGALNEKLFFGSGTQLSVL.

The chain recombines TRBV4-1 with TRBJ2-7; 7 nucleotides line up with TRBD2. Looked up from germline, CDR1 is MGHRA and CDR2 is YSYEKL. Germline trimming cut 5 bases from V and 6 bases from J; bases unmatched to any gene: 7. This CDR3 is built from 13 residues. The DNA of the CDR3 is TGCGCCAGCAGCGGCGTGGGGGGGAGCGAGCAGTACTTC. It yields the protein CASSGVGGSEQYF.

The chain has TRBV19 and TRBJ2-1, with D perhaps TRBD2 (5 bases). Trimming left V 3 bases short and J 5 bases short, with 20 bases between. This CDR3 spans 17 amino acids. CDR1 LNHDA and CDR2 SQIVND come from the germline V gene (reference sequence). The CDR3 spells CASSIGPLTSPHNEQFF. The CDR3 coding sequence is TGTGCCAGTAGTATTGGTCCTTTAACTAGTCCCCACAATGAGCAGTTCTTC.

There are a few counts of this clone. The CDR3 spells CASSPPSGSEAFF. The CDR3 DNA reads as TGTGCCAGCAGCCCACCCAGCGGGTCTGAAGCTTTCTTT. J is TRBJ1-1 and V is TRBV5-6; no firm D call. Trimming cost V 4 bases and J 6 bases, with 13 bases left between them. Germline-derived CDR1 and CDR2 are SGHDT and YYEEEE. This CDR3 has 13 residues.

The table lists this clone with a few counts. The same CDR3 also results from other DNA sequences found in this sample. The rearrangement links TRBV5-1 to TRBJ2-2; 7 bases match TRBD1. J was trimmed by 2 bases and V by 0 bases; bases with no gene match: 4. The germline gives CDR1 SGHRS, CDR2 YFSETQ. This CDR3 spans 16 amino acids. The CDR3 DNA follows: TGCGCCAGCAGCTTGGCCGGGACAGCTAACACCGGGGAGCTGTTTTTT. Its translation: CASSLAGTANTGELFF.

CDR3: CASVAGGPNTEAFF. CDR3 bases: TGTGCCAGCGTGGCCGGGGGGCCGAACACTGAAGCTTTCTTT. This chain uses TRBV11-3 with TRBJ1-1, with D perhaps matching TRBD1 (6 bases). In germline, CDR1 is SGHNT, CDR2 YENEEA. This CDR3 is built from 14 residues. V lost 8 bases and J lost 1, with 14 bases in between.

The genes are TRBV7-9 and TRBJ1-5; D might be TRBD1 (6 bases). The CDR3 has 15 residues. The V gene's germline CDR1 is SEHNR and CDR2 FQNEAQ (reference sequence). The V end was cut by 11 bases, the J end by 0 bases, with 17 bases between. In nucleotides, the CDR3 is TGTGCCCTCGGGGGAGGGGGGAATAGCAATCAGCCCCAGCATTTT. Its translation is CALGGGGNSNQPQHF.

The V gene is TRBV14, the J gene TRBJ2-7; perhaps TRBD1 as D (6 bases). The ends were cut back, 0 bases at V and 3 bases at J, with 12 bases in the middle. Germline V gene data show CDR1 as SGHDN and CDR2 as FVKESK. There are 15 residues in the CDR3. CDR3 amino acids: CASSQEVGDNYEQYF. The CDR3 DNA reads TGTGCCAGCAGCCAAGAGGTCGGGGACAACTACGAGCAGTACTTC.

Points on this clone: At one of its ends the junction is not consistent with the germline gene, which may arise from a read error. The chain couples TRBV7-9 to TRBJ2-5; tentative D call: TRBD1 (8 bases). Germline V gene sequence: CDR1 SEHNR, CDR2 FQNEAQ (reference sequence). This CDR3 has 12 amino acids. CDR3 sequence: CSSTGGEETQYF. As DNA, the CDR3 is TGTTCCAGTACAGGGGGGGAAGAGACCCAGTACTTC.

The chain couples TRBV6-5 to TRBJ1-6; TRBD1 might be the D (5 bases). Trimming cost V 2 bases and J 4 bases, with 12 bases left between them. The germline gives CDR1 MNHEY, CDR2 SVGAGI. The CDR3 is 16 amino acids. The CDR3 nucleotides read TGTGCCAGCAGTTACGGGGGGGTCTTGTATAATTCACCCCTCCACTTT. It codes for CASSYGGVLYNSPLHF.

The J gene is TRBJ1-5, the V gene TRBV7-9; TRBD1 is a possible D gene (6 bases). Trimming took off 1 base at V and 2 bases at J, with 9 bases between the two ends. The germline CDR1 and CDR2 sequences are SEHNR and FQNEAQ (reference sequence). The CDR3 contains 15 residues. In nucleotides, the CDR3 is TGTGCCAGCAGCTTAGAGGGGGGGGGCAATCAGCCCCAGCATTTT. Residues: CASSLEGGGNQPQHF.

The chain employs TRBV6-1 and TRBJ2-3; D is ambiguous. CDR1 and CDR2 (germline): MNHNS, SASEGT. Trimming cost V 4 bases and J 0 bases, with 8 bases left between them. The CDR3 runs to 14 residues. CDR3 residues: CASSVGGSTDTQYF. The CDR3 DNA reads TGTGCCAGCAGTGTAGGCGGAAGCACAGATACGCAGTATTTT.

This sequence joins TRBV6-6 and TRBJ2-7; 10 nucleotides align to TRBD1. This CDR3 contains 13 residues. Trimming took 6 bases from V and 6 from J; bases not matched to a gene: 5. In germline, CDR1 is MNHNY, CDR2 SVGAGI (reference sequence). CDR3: CASSSGTGVEQYF. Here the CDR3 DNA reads TGTGCCAGCAGCTCCGGGACAGGGGTCGAGCAGTACTTC.

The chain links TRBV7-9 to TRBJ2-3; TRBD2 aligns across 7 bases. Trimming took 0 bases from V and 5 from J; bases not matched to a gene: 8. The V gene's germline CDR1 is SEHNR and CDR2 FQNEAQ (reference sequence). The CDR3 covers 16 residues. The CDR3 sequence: CASSLATRGGRDTQYF. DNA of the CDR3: TGTGCCAGCAGCTTAGCCACCCGGGGCGGGAGAGATACGCAGTATTTT.

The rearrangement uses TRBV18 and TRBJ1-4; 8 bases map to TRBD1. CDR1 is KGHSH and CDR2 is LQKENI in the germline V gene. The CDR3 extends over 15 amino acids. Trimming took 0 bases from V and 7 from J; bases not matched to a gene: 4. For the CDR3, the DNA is TGTGCCAGCTCACCACCGACAGGGGAACGTGAAAAACTGTTTTTT. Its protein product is CASSPPTGEREKLFF.

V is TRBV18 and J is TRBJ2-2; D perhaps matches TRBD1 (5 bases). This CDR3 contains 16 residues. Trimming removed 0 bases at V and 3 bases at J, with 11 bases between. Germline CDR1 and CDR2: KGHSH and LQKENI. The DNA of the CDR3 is TGTGCCAGCTCACCACCGAAGGGGTCCCACACCGGGGAGCTGTTTTTT. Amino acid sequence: CASSPPKGSHTGELFF.